This TCR beta chain appears in the sequencing data of a study of T cells after yellow fever vaccination. The germline V gene has CDR1 SGHDT and CDR2 YYEEEE. Trimming shortened V by 0 bases and J by 7 bases, and 14 bases separated the two germline ends. The CDR3 covers 16 residues. Findings and limits, study-wide: Some clonotypes, a small share, were shared between CD4 and CD8 compartments.

Via MiXCR, TCRdb re-called the 5' RACE reads, giving one row per CDR3 protein. In the table there are some 670,000 distinct CDR3 sequences, 10% to 15% of which are singletons. In the case of this clonotype: Its specificity is unknown.

This clonotype originated in a man between 25 and 39 years old who received the YFV17D yellow fever vaccine. The starting material was PBMCs, obtained on the day of the yellow fever booster vaccination. This chain links TRBV5-6 with TRBJ1-6; maybe TRBD1 (5 bases). The CDR3 reads CASSLAGGRGNSPLHF. In nucleotides, the CDR3 is TGTGCCAGCAGCTTGGCGGGGGGTAGGGGAAATTCACCCCTCCACTTT.